This T cell receptor (beta chain) comes out of a study of chemoradiotherapy in HPV16-positive cancers. Findings and limits, study-wide: Non-HPV-specific T cells did not expand in tumors during treatment, whereas candidate HPV-specific clones and E7-related motifs did.

A note on this clone: Its antigen is as yet unknown.

Clones were read by immunoSEQ multiplex PCR, and TCRdb kept only the in-frame ones, dropping some. The sample holds some 11,000 clones, roughly four fifths seen once. Germline V gene data show CDR1 as SGHNT and CDR2 as YYREEE (reference sequence). The CDR3 consists of 12 residues. Trimming cost V 8 bases and J 3 bases, with 8 bases left between them. The chain combines TRBV5-4 with TRBJ2-2; D might be TRBD1 (5 bases). The sample was gathered from a patient who underwent chemoradiotherapy. The clonotype originates from a human donor with HPV-associated anogenital cancer. The CDR3 is CASSRDTGELFF. The CDR3, as DNA: TGTGCCAGTAGCAGGGACACCGGGGAGCTGTTTTTT.